Detailed here is one TCR beta chain. Only in-frame clones appear in the TCRdb table, and some are missing; sequencing was by immunoSEQ multiplex PCR. The sample shows 290,000 or so clones, about 89% of them seen only once. This specimen belongs to a study of blood T cell repertoires in COVID-19. Study-level information: The analysed material was cDNA or gDNA that came from T cells, B-cell-depleted T cells, or PBMCs.

The CDR3 length is 16 residues. CDR1 and CDR2 from the germline V gene are PRHDT and FYEKMQ (reference sequence). V was clipped by 4 bases and J by 4 bases, with 19 bases between them. The sample comprised peripheral blood. This clonotype was sampled from a woman in her twenties or thirties with COVID-19, enrolled during active disease. The J gene is TRBJ1-2, the V gene TRBV13, with D tentatively TRBD1 (6 bases). This CDR3 reads CASSSFSTGKTYGYTF. The CDR3 DNA sequence: TGTGCCAGCAGCTCCTTTTCTACAGGGAAGACCTATGGCTACACCTTC.